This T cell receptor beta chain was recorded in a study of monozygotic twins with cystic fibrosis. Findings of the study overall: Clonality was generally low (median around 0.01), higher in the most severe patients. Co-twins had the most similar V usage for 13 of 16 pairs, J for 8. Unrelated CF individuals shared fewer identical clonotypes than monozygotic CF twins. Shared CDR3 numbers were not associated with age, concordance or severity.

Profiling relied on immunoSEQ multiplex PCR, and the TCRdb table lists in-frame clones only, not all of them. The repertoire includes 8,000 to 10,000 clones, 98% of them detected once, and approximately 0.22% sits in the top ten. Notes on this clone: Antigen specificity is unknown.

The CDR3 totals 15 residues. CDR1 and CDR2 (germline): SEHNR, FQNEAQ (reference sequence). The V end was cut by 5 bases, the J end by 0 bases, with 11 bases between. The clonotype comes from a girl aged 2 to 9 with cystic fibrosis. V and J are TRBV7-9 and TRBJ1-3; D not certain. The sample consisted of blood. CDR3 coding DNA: TGTGCCAGCAGCCCCGACGGAACCTCTGGAAACACCATATATTTT. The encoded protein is CASSPDGTSGNTIYF.